A single sample is the source of the 28 T cell receptor beta chains below, sequenced in a study of T cells in Graves' hyperthyroidism and ophthalmopathy. RNA transcripts were the template for amplifying TCR beta CDR3 regions. The HTBI primer set was used in a first-round RT-PCR of the TCR CDR3. A single record per CDR3 protein comes from TCRdb applying MiXCR to the multiplex PCR reads. This table has approximately 870,000 distinct CDR3 sequences, more than 30% appearing once. Specimen: blood. The receptors shown here come from a man younger than 35 with Graves' hyperthyroidism.

This clonotype was observed at least ten times. The V call is TRBV7-9, the J call TRBJ2-7; 7 nucleotides align to TRBD2. CDR1 and CDR2 from the germline V gene are SEHNR and FQNEAQ (reference sequence). This CDR3 is built from 14 residues. With 4 bases clipped from V and 3 bases from J, the junction kept 6 bases outside the gene matches. The CDR3, as DNA: TGTGCCAGCAGCTCCTCTAGCGGTTTCTACGAGCAGTACTTC. This sequence encodes CASSSSSGFYEQYF.

This clonotype was seen at least ten times. J is TRBJ2-7 and V is TRBV29-1, with D perhaps given as TRBD1 or TRBD2 (5 bases each). The germline V and J ends were trimmed by 1 base and 1 base, with 14 bases remaining between them. Looked up from germline, CDR1 is SQVTM and CDR2 is ANQGSEA. The CDR3 sequence is 15 residues long. In nucleotides, the CDR3 is TGCAGCGTTGAAGTATCCGGGACCGTGTCCTACGAGCAGTACTTC. Protein product: CSVEVSGTVSYEQYF.

The chain carries TRBV7-2 and TRBJ1-2; D might be TRBD1 (5 bases). Germline-derived CDR1 and CDR2 are SGHTA and FQGNSA. The V end lost 1 base, the J end lost 1 base, and 13 bases lay between the germline ends. The CDR3 length is 16 residues. The DNA for the CDR3 is TGTGCCAGCAGCTTAGACCCAGGGATCTTTAACTATGGCTACACCTTC. As protein: CASSLDPGIFNYGYTF.

This clonotype was seen repeatedly, ten times or more. The genes are TRBV29-1 and TRBJ1-1, with D perhaps matching TRBD1 (5 bases). Trimming removed 4 bases from V and 3 bases from J, with 12 bases in between. The CDR3 runs to 13 residues. Germline lookup yields CDR1 SQVTM and CDR2 ANQGSEA. CDR3 in DNA: TGCAGCGTTGTAAGAGGGGACTACACTGAAGCTTTCTTT. It is translated as CSVVRGDYTEAFF. Using reference TRBV29-1 and TRBJ1-1 for the parts outside the CDR3, the full variable domain is SAVISQKPSRDICQRGTSLTIQCQVDSQVTMMFWYRQQPGQSLTLIATANQGSEATYESGFVIDKFPISRPNLTFSTLTVSNMSPEDSSIYLCSVVRGDYTEAFFGQGTRLTVV.

The V and J genes are TRBV20-1 and TRBJ1-3, with D unclear. Germline V gives CDR1 DFQATT, CDR2 SNEGSKA (reference sequence). V was clipped by 0 bases and J by 0 bases, with 15 bases between them. The CDR3 is made up of 17 amino acids. DNA for the CDR3: TGCAGTGCTAGAGATGAAGAGCGGACTCTCTCTGGAAACACCATATATTTT. It yields the protein CSARDEERTLSGNTIYF.

This chain uses TRBV29-1 with TRBJ2-3, with 7 nucleotides matching TRBD1. Germline V gives CDR1 SQVTM, CDR2 ANQGSEA. CDR3 size: 14 residues. The trim removed 7 bases at V and 1 base at J, leaving 8 bases unmatched. CDR3 amino acids: CSARTGDGTDTQYF. The CDR3 coding sequence is TGCAGCGCCAGGACAGGAGACGGCACAGATACGCAGTATTTT.

This clonotype was seen only a few times. The rearrangement links TRBV19 to TRBJ2-7; 9 positions agree with TRBD1. The germline V gene has CDR1 LNHDA and CDR2 SQIVND (reference sequence). The CDR3 loop spans 15 amino acids. Trimming at V came to 3 bases and at J to 3 bases, leaving 6 bases not matched to a gene. The CDR3 DNA is TGTGCCAGTAGTATCGACAGGGGGTTTAACTACGAGCAGTACTTC. Translating gives CASSIDRGFNYEQYF.

This clonotype was observed a few times. V is TRBV7-2 and J is TRBJ2-7; D is perhaps TRBD2 (6 bases). The CDR3 extends over 14 amino acids. Trimming shortened V by 1 base and J by 1 base, and 8 bases separated the two germline ends. Germline V gene data show CDR1 as SGHTA and CDR2 as FQGNSA. CDR3 amino acids: CASSLDAGSYEQYF. The CDR3 DNA follows: TGTGCCAGCAGCTTAGACGCGGGGTCCTACGAGCAGTACTTC. Drawing the rest from reference TRBV7-2 and TRBJ2-7, the complete variable domain is GAGVSQSPSNKVTEKGKDVELRCDPISGHTALYWYRQSLGQGLEFLIYFQGNSAPDKSGLPSDRFSAERTGGSVSTLTIQRTQQEDSAVYLCASSLDAGSYEQYFGPGTRLTVT.

This clonotype was seen at least ten times. The chain links TRBV19 to TRBJ1-2, with 8 positions matching TRBD1. With 2 bases clipped from V and 4 bases from J, the junction kept 6 bases outside the gene matches. Germline assignment: CDR1 LNHDA and CDR2 SQIVND (reference sequence). This CDR3 has 15 residues. The DNA of the CDR3 is TGTGCCAGTAGTATACTGACAGGGGTTGGCTATGGCTACACCTTC. Residues: CASSILTGVGYGYTF.

This clonotype was counted many times. This rearrangement joins TRBV29-1 to TRBJ1-1; possible D gene TRBD1, 6 bases. Germline CDR1 SQVTM, CDR2 ANQGSEA. CDR3 size: 12 residues. V gave up 7 bases and J gave up 1 base, with 10 bases separating them. This chain's CDR3 is CSDGQSNTEAFF. The CDR3 DNA reads as TGCAGCGACGGACAGTCGAACACTGAAGCTTTCTTT.

This clonotype was found once. The rearrangement joins TRBV20-1 to TRBJ2-7; either TRBD1 or TRBD2 may supply D (6 bases each). CDR1 and CDR2 (germline): DFQATT, SNEGSKA (reference sequence). This CDR3 is built from 15 residues. Trimming took off 6 bases at V and 5 bases at J, with 23 bases between the two ends. In DNA form, the CDR3 reads TGCAGTGCCCCTGGACTATTACAGGAGGGGGACGAGCAGTACTTC. Amino acid sequence: CSAPGLLQEGDEQYF.

This clonotype has only a few counts. A read error may account for a junction end that differs from germline. The chain employs TRBV7-8 and TRBJ1-5; D remains unclear. CDR3 length equals 13 residues. Per germline, CDR1 SGHVS and CDR2 FQNEAQ. The CDR3 loop reads CASSLGGTRPQHF. The DNA for the CDR3 is TGCGCCAGCAGCCTAGGAGGAACCCGGCCCCAGCATTTT.

V and J are TRBV7-4 and TRBJ1-3, with 8 bases matching TRBD1. CDR1 and CDR2 from the germline V gene are SGHVT and SQSDAQ. Trimming removed 11 bases from V and 4 bases from J; junction bases left unmatched: 4. CDR3 size: 12 residues. CDR3 sequence: CACDRGGNTIYF. The CDR3 DNA reads TGTGCCTGCGACAGGGGCGGAAACACCATATATTTT.

In its sample, this clonotype was seen a few times. A much larger clonotype is one base distant, so this may be a read error. The V call is TRBV5-8, the J call TRBJ2-7; perhaps TRBD1 as D (5 bases). V lost 2 bases, J lost 2 bases, and 8 bases lay in between. The germline gives CDR1 SGHTS, CDR2 YDEGEE. CDR3 length equals 13 residues. CDR3 loop: CASSLKGTYEQYF. The DNA for the CDR3 is TGTGCCAGCAGCTTAAAGGGGACCTACGAGCAGTACTTC.

The CDR3 here is CSGAGADTGELFF. DNA of the CDR3: TGCAGCGGGGCAGGGGCGGACACCGGGGAGCTGTTTTTT. The chain has TRBV29-1 and TRBJ2-2, with D possibly being TRBD1 (6 bases). The CDR3 covers 13 residues. The V and J ends lost 7 bases and 3 bases respectively, with 12 bases between them. CDR1 is SQVTM, CDR2 ANQGSEA, per germline.

This clonotype has only a few counts. The junction does not match germline at one end; this may be a read error. The chain joins TRBV6-5 to TRBJ1-1; no definite D call. This CDR3 is 11 amino acids long. Germline-derived CDR1 and CDR2 are MNHEY and SVGAGI. CDR3 coding DNA: TGTGCCAGCAGTGAGACGGCTACCCGGGGCTTT. This sequence encodes CASSETATRGF.

This clonotype was counted between two and nine times. The rearrangement joins TRBV7-9 to TRBJ1-3; tentatively, D is TRBD1 (5 bases). Per germline, CDR1 SEHNR and CDR2 FQNEAQ (reference sequence). The CDR3 has 14 amino acids. Between the trimmed V and J ends, which lost 2 bases and 3 bases, there was a span of 8 bases. The CDR3 protein is CASSLKGYGNTIYF. CDR3 coding DNA: TGTGCCAGCAGCTTAAAGGGGTATGGAAACACCATATATTTT.

Worth noting for this clonotype: Since a much larger clone is just one base distant, this may be a read error. J is TRBJ2-5 and V is TRBV2, with D possibly matching TRBD1 (5 bases). CDR3 size: 13 residues. Germline CDR1 and CDR2: SNHLY and FYNNEI. DNA of the CDR3: TGTGTCAGCATAGGGGCGGACCAAGAGACCCAGTACTTC. It translates to CVSIGADQETQYF.

This sequence joins TRBV20-1 and TRBJ1-2; 11 nucleotides match TRBD1. Trimming took 3 bases from V and 7 from J; bases not matched to a gene: 7. Germline-derived CDR1 and CDR2 are DFQATT and SNEGSKA (reference sequence). This CDR3 is 14 amino acids long. This CDR3 is CSASTGQGAGGYTF. CDR3 bases: TGCAGTGCTAGCACCGGACAGGGGGCGGGTGGCTACACCTTC.

Remarks on this clonotype: Relative to the germline gene, one junction end is altered; a read error may explain this. This chain uses TRBV10-3 with TRBJ2-7; 11 nucleotides line up with TRBD1. CDR3 length: 17 amino acids. Germline values: CDR1 ENHRY, CDR2 SYGVKD. CDR3: CASSYSNGQGAYGEQYF. In DNA, the CDR3 is TGTGCCAGCAGTTACTCGAACGGACAGGGGGCGTACGGCGAGCAGTACTTC.

About this clonotype itself: At one boundary the junction diverges from the germline segment, which might be a read error. CDR3 nucleotides: TGCAGCGTCTCAAAGCAACAGGGGGCCAACACTGAAGCTTTC. Its translation is CSVSKQQGANTEAF. The chain links TRBV29-1 to TRBJ2-6; 9 nucleotides line up with TRBD1. In germline, CDR1 is SQVTM, CDR2 ANQGSEA. The CDR3 runs 14 residues.

The chain employs TRBV2 and TRBJ1-1, with D perhaps matching TRBD1 (5 bases). The CDR3 runs to 13 residues. V was clipped by 7 bases and J by 3 bases, with 12 bases between them. Germline CDR1 and CDR2: SNHLY and FYNNEI. The CDR3 loop reads CASMRDRDTEAFF. The DNA of the CDR3 is TGTGCCAGCATGCGAGACAGAGACACTGAAGCTTTCTTT.

In its sample, this clonotype was seen many times. The chain couples TRBV7-6 to TRBJ2-7; D perhaps matches TRBD1 (5 bases). Trimming left V 5 bases short and J 3 bases short, with 11 bases between. Germline CDR1 and CDR2: SGHVS and FNYEAQ. This CDR3 region has 13 residues. This CDR3 reads CASSRAGIYEQYF. The CDR3 coding sequence is TGTGCCAGCAGCCGGGCAGGGATCTACGAGCAGTACTTC.

The V and J genes are TRBV2 and TRBJ1-4; D is unclear. The CDR3 has 16 amino acids. Per the germline V gene, CDR1 is SNHLY and CDR2 is FYNNEI. Trimming shortened V by 2 bases and J by 6 bases, and 16 bases separated the two germline ends. CDR3 bases: TGTGCCAGCAGTGAAAGCCGCTTAAGGGCGGATGAAAAACTGTTTTTT. This encodes CASSESRLRADEKLFF.

The CDR3: CASIAWGGTSSEAFF. As DNA, the CDR3 is TGTGCCAGCATCGCCTGGGGAGGGACATCCTCTGAAGCTTTCTTT. The gene calls are TRBV6-5 and TRBJ1-1; D is possibly TRBD1 (6 bases). V was clipped by 7 bases and J by 6 bases, with 21 bases between them. CDR1 is MNHEY and CDR2 is SVGAGI in the germline V gene. The length of the CDR3 is 15 residues.

The V gene is TRBV7-2, the J gene TRBJ2-7, with 16 nucleotides matching TRBD2. V trimming: 8 bases; J trimming: 5 bases; junction bases outside the gene matches: 9. Germline loops: CDR1 SGHTA, CDR2 FQGNSA. This CDR3 region has 16 residues. Here the CDR3 reads CASRGLAGGLSHEQYF. The CDR3 coding sequence is TGTGCCAGCCGGGGACTAGCGGGAGGGCTTTCCCACGAGCAGTACTTC.

In this sample, this clonotype turned up many times. V usage is TRBV25-1 and J usage is TRBJ1-3, with D possibly TRBD1 on 5 matching bases. Trimming removed 0 bases at V and 4 bases at J, with 16 bases between. The CDR3 contains 17 residues. Germline V CDR1 and CDR2: MGHDK, SYGVNS. The CDR3 protein is CASSEYRGGGEGNTIYF. In nucleotides, the CDR3 is TGTGCCAGCAGTGAATATCGTGGCGGGGGAGAGGGAAACACCATATATTTT. The variable domain in full, completed from reference TRBV25-1 and TRBJ1-3, reads EADIYQTPRYLVIGTGKKITLECSQTMGHDKMYWYQQDPGMELHLIHYSYGVNSTEKGDLSSESTVSRIRTEHFPLTLESARPSHTSQYLCASSEYRGGGEGNTIYFGEGSWLTVV.

A note on this clonotype: At one end, the junction sequence differs from germline, possibly due to a read error. V and J are TRBV19 and TRBJ2-7; D perhaps matches TRBD1 (6 bases). The germline CDR1 and CDR2 sequences are LNHDA and SQIVND (reference sequence). The CDR3 spans 14 residues. The chain's CDR3 is CVSRTTGKSYEQYF. The CDR3 DNA is TGTGTCAGTAGAACAACAGGGAAGTCCTACGAGCAGTACTTC.